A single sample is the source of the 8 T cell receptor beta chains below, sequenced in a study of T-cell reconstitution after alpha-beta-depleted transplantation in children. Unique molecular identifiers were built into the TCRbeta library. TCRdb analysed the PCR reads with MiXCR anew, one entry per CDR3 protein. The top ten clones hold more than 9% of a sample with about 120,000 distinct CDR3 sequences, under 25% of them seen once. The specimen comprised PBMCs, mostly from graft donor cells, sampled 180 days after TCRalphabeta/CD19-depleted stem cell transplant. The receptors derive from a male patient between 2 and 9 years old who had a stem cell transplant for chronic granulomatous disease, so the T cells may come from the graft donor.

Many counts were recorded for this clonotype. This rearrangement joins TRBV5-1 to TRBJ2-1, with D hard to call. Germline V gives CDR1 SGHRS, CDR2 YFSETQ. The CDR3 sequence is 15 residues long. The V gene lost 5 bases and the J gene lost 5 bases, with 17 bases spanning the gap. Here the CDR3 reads CASRRDGGTNNEQFF. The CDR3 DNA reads TGCGCCAGCAGACGAGACGGTGGCACTAACAATGAGCAGTTCTTC.

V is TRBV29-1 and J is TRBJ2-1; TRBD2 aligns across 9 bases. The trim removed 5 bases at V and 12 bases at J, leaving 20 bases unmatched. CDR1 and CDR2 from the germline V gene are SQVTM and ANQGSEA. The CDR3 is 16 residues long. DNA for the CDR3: TGCAGCGTTACGGGGTTAAACTTGTTTAGCGGGAGTGTGCAGTTCTTC. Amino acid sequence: CSVTGLNLFSGSVQFF.

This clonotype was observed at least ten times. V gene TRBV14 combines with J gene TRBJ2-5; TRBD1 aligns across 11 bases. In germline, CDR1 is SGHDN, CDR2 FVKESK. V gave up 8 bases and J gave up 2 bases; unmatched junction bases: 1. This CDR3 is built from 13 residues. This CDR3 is CASGTGGQETQYF. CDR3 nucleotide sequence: TGTGCCAGCGGGACAGGGGGACAAGAGACCCAGTACTTC. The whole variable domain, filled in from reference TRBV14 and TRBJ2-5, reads EAGVTQFPSHSVIEKGQTVTLRCDPISGHDNLYWYRRVMGKEIKFLLHFVKESKQDESGMPNNRFLAERTGGTYSTLKVQPAELEDSGVYFCASGTGGQETQYFGPGTRLLVL.

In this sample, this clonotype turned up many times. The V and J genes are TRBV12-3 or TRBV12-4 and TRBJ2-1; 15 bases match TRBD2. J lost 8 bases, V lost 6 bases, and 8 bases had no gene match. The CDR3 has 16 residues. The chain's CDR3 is CASRDRTSGGAHEQFF. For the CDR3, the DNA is TGTGCCAGCAGGGATAGGACTAGCGGGGGGGCCCATGAGCAGTTCTTC.

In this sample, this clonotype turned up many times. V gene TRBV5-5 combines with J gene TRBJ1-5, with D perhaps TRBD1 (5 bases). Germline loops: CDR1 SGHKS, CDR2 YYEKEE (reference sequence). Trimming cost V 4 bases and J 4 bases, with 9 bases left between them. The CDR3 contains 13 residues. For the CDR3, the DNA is TGTGCCAGCAGCGCGGGACCGAATCAGCCCCAGCATTTT. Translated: CASSAGPNQPQHF.

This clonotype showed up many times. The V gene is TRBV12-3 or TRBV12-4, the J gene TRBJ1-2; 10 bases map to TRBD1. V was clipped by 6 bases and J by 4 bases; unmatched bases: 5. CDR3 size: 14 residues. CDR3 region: CASSPRTGGYGYTF. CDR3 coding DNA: TGTGCCAGCAGCCCACGGACAGGGGGCTATGGCTACACCTTC.

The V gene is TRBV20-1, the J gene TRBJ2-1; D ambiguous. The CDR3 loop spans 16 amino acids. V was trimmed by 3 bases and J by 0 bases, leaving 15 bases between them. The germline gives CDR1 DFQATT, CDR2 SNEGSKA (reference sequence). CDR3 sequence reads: CSARGWLVGSYNEQFF. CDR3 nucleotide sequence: TGCAGTGCTAGGGGTTGGCTAGTTGGCTCCTACAATGAGCAGTTCTTC.

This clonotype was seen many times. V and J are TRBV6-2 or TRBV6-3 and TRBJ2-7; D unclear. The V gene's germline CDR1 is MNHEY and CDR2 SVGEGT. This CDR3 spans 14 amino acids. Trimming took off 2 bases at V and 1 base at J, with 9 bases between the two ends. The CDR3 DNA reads TGTGCCAGCAGTTACCCGCAGGTTTCCTACGAGCAGTACTTC. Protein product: CASSYPQVSYEQYF.